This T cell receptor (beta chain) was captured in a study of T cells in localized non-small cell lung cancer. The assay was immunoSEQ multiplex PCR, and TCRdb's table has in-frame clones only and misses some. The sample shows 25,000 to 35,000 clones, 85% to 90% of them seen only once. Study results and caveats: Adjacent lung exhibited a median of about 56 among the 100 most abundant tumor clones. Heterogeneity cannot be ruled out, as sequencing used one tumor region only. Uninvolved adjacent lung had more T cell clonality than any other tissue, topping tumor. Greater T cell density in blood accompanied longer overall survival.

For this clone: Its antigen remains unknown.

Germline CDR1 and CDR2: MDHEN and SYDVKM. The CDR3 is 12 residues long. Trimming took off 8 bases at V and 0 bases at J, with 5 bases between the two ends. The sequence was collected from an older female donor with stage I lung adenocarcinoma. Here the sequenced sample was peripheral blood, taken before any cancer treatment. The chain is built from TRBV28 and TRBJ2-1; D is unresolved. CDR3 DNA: TGTGCCAGCGAGGACTCCTACAATGAGCAGTTCTTC. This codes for CASEDSYNEQFF.